This T cell receptor (beta chain) was recovered during a study of blood T cell repertoires in COVID-19. The germline V gene has CDR1 SGDLS and CDR2 YYNGEE. The ends lost 4 bases at V and 2 bases at J; junction bases unmatched: 2. The CDR3 sequence is 13 residues long. Generated by immunoSEQ multiplex PCR, the TCRdb table keeps only in-frame clones and is missing some. The sample shows 350,000 to 400,000 clones, 90% to 95% of them seen only once. Notes on this clone: A much larger clone lies one base from this, so it may be a read error.

Sequences were obtained from PBMCs or T cells enriched from blood (not recorded which). The chain recombines TRBV9 with TRBJ2-7, with 8 bases fitting TRBD1. This receptor was obtained from a woman aged 40 to 49 who had been exposed to COVID-19. The CDR3 coding sequence is TGTGCCAGCAGCACGACAGGGGCCTACGAGCAGTACTTC. Translating it yields CASSTTGAYEQYF.